This T cell receptor (gamma chain) originates from a study of gamma-delta chains in newborns, infants, children. In the study overall: Microbial exposure reportedly drives polyclonal innate γδ T cell expansion after birth.

The length of the CDR3 is 13 residues. Germline values: CDR1 EGSNGY, CDR2 YDSYNSKV. Unmatched junction bases numbered 5, after V lost 0 bases and J lost 6 bases. This clone has a handful of counts. TCRdb reanalyzed the reads using CATT. The sample shows around 1,700 gamma-chain clones, 60% to 75% of them seen only once. This clonotype was obtained from a child who was a newborn, infant or young child, either healthy, febrile or measles-vaccinated (not recorded which). Specimen: blood. J is TRGJ1 or TRGJ2 and V is TRGV2. The DNA of the CDR3 is TGTGCCACCTGGGACGGGCCGGGTTATAAGAAACTCTTT. Its protein is CATWDGPGYKKLF.